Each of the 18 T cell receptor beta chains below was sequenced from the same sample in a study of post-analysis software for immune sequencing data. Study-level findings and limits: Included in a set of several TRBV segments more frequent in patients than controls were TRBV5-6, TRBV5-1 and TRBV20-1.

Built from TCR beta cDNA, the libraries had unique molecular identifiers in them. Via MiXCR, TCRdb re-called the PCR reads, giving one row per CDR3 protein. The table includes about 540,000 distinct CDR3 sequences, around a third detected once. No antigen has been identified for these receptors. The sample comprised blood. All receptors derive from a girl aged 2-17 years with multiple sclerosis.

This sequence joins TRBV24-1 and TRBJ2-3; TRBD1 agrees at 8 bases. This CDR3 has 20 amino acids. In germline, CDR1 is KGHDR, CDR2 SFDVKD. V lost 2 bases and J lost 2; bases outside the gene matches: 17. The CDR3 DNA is TGTGCCACCAGTGATTCAGGGCCCCGGACAGGGACGTCGACCACAGATACGCAGTATTTT. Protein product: CATSDSGPRTGTSTTDTQYF.

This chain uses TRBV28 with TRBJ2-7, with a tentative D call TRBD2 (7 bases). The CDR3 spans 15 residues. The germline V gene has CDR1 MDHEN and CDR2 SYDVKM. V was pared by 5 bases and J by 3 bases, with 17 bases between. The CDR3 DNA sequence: TGTGCCAGCAGTAGGCTCGGGGGGCGCGTCTACGAGCAGTACTTC. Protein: CASSRLGGRVYEQYF.

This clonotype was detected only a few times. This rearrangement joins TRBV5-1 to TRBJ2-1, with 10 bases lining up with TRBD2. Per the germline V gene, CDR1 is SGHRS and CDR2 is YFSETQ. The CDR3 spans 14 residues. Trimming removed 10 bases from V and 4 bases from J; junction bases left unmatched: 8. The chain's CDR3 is CAGTVAGGYNEQFF. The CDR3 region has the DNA TGCGCCGGCACCGTAGCGGGGGGTTACAATGAGCAGTTCTTC.

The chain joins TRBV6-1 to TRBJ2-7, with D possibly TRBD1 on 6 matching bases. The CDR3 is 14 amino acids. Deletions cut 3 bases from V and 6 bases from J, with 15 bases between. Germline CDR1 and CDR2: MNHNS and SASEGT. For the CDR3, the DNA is TGTGCCAGCAGTGATTGGGGGACAAGAACCGAGCAGTACTTC. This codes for CASSDWGTRTEQYF.

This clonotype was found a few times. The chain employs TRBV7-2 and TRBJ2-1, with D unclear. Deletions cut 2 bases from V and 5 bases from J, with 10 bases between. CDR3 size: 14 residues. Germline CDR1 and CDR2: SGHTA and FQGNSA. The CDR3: CASSLMSGHNEQFF. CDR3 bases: TGTGCCAGCAGCTTAATGTCCGGACACAATGAGCAGTTCTTC.

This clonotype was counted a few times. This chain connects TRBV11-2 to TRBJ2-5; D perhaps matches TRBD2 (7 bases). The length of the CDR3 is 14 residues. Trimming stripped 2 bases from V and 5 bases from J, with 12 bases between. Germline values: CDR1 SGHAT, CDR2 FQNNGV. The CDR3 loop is CASSLMGGPETQYF. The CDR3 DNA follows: TGTGCCAGCAGCTTAATGGGGGGGCCGGAGACCCAGTACTTC.

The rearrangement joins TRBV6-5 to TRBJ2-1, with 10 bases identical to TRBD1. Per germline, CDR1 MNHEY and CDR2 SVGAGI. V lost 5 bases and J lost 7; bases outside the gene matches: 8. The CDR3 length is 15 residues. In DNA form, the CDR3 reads TGTGCCAGCAGTCCCCGGACAGGGGGGAAAAATGAGCAGTTCTTC. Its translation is CASSPRTGGKNEQFF.

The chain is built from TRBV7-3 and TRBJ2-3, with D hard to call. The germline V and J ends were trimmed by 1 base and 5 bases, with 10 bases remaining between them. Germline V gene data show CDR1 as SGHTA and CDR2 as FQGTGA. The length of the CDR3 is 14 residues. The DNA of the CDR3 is TGTGCCAGCAGCTTAAATCCGGTCGGAGATACGCAGTATTTT. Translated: CASSLNPVGDTQYF.

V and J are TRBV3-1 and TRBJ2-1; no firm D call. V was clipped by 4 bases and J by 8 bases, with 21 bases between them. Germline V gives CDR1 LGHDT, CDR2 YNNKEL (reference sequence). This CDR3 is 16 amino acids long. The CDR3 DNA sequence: TGTGCCAGCAGCCCCTGGGAAGCTGAAAAGATATATGAGCAGTTCTTC. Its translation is CASSPWEAEKIYEQFF.

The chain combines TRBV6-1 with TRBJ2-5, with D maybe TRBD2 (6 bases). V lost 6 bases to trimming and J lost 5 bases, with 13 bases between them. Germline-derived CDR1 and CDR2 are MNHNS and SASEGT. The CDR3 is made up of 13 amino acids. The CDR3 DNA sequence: TGTGCCAGCAGGAGACTAGTCGGGGAGACCCAGTACTTC. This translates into CASRRLVGETQYF.

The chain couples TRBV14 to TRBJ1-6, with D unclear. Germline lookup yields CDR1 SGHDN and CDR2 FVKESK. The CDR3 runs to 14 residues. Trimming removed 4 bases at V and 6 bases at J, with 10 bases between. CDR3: CASSRAALNSPLHF. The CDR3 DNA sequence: TGTGCCAGCAGCCGGGCAGCCCTTAATTCACCCCTCCACTTT.

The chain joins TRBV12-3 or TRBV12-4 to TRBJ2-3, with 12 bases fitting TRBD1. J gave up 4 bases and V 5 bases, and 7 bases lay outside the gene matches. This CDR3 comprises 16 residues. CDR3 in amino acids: CASSPGDRGRADTQYF. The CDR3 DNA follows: TGTGCCAGCAGTCCAGGGGACAGGGGGCGCGCAGATACGCAGTATTTT.

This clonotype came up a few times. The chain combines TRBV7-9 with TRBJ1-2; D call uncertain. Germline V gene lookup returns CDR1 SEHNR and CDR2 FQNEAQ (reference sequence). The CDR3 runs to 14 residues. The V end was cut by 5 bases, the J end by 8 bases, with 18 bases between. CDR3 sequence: CASSPYTGYWGYTF. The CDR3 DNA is TGTGCCAGCAGCCCCTATACCGGATATTGGGGCTACACCTTC.

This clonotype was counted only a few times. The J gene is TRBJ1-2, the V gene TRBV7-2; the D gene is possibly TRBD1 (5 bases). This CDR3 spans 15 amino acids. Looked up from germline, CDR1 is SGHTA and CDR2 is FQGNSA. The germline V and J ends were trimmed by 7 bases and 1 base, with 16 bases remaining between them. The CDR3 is CASNLAGGDNYGYTF. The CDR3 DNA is TGTGCCAGCAACCTAGCGGGAGGGGATAACTATGGCTACACCTTC.

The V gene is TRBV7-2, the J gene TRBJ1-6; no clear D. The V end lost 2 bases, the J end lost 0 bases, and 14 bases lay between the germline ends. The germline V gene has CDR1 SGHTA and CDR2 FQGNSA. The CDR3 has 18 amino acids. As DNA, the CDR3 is TGTGCCAGCAGCTTAAGTCCCCAGCGCCGCTCCTATAATTCACCCCTCCACTTT. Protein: CASSLSPQRRSYNSPLHF. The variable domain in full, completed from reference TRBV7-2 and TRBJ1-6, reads GAGVSQSPSNKVTEKGKDVELRCDPISGHTALYWYRQSLGQGLEFLIYFQGNSAPDKSGLPSDRFSAERTGGSVSTLTIQRTQQEDSAVYLCASSLSPQRRSYNSPLHFGNGTRLTVT.

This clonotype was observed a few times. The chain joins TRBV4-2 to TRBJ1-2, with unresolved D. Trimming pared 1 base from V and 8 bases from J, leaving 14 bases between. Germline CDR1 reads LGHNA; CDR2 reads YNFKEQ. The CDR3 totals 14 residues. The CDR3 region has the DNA TGTGCCAGCAGCCAAGTTTACGGGGTAAAGGGCTACACCTTC. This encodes CASSQVYGVKGYTF.

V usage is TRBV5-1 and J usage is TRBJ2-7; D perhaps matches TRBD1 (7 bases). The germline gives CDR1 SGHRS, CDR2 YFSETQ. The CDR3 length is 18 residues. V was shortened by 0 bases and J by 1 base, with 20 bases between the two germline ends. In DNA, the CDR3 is TGCGCCAGCAGCTTGGGGAGACAGGGACTCGGCGGGTCCTACGAGCAGTACTTC. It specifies CASSLGRQGLGGSYEQYF.

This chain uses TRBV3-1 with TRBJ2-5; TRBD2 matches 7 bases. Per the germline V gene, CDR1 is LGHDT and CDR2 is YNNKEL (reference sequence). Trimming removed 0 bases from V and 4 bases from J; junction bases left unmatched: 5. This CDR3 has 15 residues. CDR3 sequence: CASSQDHRGVETQYF. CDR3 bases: TGTGCCAGCAGCCAAGATCACCGGGGGGTAGAGACCCAGTACTTC.